This T cell receptor beta chain is drawn from a study of response to subunit inactivated influenza vaccine. Study outcomes and limitations: The authors suggested that every seasonal influenza vaccination recruits few new T cells.

A note on this clonotype: Its specificity is unknown.

TCRdb re-derived calls from the RT-PCR reads in MiXCR, one entry per CDR3 protein. The sample shows about 190,000 distinct CDR3 sequences, 14% of them seen only once. The V end was cut by 5 bases, the J end by 1 base, with 12 bases between. The CDR3 has 15 residues. Germline V gene data show CDR1 as MNHEY and CDR2 as SVGEGT. The sequence came from a man between 45 and 60 years old who received an inactivated influenza vaccine. The J gene is TRBJ2-1, the V gene TRBV6-2 or TRBV6-3; D remains unclear. Sequencing was performed on CD8+ T cells sorted from PBMCs, taken 5 to 6 days after vaccination. CDR3 nucleotides: TGTGCCAGCAGTGCCCTCGAGGCGTCCTACAATGAGCAGTTCTTC. Its translation: CASSALEASYNEQFF.